This TCR beta chain was identified in a study of T cells in Graves' hyperthyroidism and ophthalmopathy. In the study overall: Peripheral blood sampling occurred at initial diagnosis, before any treatment. Whole-study results and caveats: The model made its ophthalmopathy prediction, and onset followed a median approximately 7 months later.

Worth noting for this clonotype: Antigen unknown.

Based on clinical symptoms, serum thyroxine and TRAb, thyroid ultrasound and orbital computed tomography, diagnoses were reached. RNA transcripts yielded amplified TCR beta CDR3 regions. HTBI primers were the set used in a first-round RT-PCR of the TCR CDR3. TCRdb used MiXCR to reprocess the multiplex PCR reads, holding one entry per CDR3 protein. The sample includes approximately 410,000 distinct CDR3 sequences, 14% to 15% of them seen just once. Material: blood. The clonotype originates from a man aged 18-30 years with Graves' ophthalmopathy.

The CDR3: CASSYGTVYGYTF. CDR3 in DNA: TGTGCCAGCAGCTACGGGACGGTATATGGCTACACCTTC. The J gene is TRBJ1-2, the V gene TRBV25-1; D may be TRBD1 (5 bases). Trimming took off 6 bases at V and 5 bases at J, with 13 bases between the two ends. CDR1 is MGHDK and CDR2 is SYGVNS in the germline V gene. The CDR3 extends over 13 amino acids.